Listed here is a single TCR beta chain. From germline, CDR1 is SQVTM and CDR2 ANQGSEA. CDR3 length: 12 residues. The data are from a study of CXCR3-negative and CXCR3-positive naive CD8 T cells. Each TRB cDNA library was prepared by 5' RACE (with UMI labels). TCRdb derives one entry per CDR3 protein from the 5' RACE reads, leaving out DNA. The table lists tens of thousands of distinct CDR3 sequences, with roughly 8% in the top ten. This rearrangement joins TRBV29-1 to TRBJ2-5. Sequencing used memory CD8+ T cells from blood. This sequence originates from a human donor in good health. Some clones in this sample may be carry-over from other donors' samples. CDR3: CSVEDDQETQYF. Using reference TRBV29-1 and TRBJ2-5 for the parts outside the CDR3, the full variable domain is SAVISQKPSRDICQRGTSLTIQCQVDSQVTMMFWYRQQPGQSLTLIATANQGSEATYESGFVIDKFPISRPNLTFSTLTVSNMSPEDSSIYLCSVEDDQETQYFGPGTRLLVL.